The rows below give T cell receptor beta chains drawn from one sample of a study of T cell responses to AZD1222 COVID-19 vaccine. Method: immunoSEQ multiplex PCR; TCRdb's copy keeps in-frame clones and lacks some. Of 140,000 to 150,000 clones listed, 93% were seen once; the top ten hold 5% to 5.5%. This specimen was peripheral blood, taken on day 0 of AZD1222 vaccination. The source of these receptors is an adult in good health. Each CDR3 is given with its conserved first and last residue. Fields, in order: D gene, J gene, V gene, CDR3 protein, CDR3 DNA. The D gene is left open where the match is weak.

D gene: TRBD2
J gene: TRBJ2-1
V gene: TRBV19
CDR3 protein: CASSVSGSSYNEQFF
CDR3 DNA: TGTGCCAGTAGTGTTAGCGGGAGCTCCTACAATGAGCAGTTCTTC

D gene: NA
J gene: TRBJ2-5
V gene: TRBV6-6
CDR3 protein: CASSPMTGTLGETQYF
CDR3 DNA: TGTGCCAGCAGTCCCATGACCGGGACCCTGGGGGAGACCCAGTACTTC

D gene: NA
J gene: TRBJ1-1
V gene: TRBV6-5
CDR3 protein: CASSYYRTNTEAFF
CDR3 DNA: TGTGCCAGCAGTTACTACAGGACAAACACTGAAGCTTTCTTT

D gene: NA
J gene: TRBJ1-1
V gene: TRBV5-1
CDR3 protein: CASKRGVGSGHTEAFF
CDR3 DNA: TGCGCCAGCAAAAGGGGGGTAGGGAGCGGCCACACTGAAGCTTTCTTT

D gene: NA
J gene: TRBJ2-1
V gene: TRBV24-1
CDR3 protein: CATSDPGAGNEQFF
CDR3 DNA: TGTGCCACCAGTGACCCCGGGGCCGGGAATGAGCAGTTCTTC

D gene: TRBD2
J gene: TRBJ2-1
V gene: TRBV5-4
CDR3 protein: CASSPGGLAGYNEQFF
CDR3 DNA: TGTGCCAGCAGCCCGGGTGGACTAGCGGGTTACAATGAGCAGTTCTTC

D gene: TRBD1
J gene: TRBJ2-4
V gene: TRBV6-2/TRBV6-3
CDR3 protein: CASSRTEDRAKNIQYF
CDR3 DNA: TGTGCCAGCAGTAGAACCGAGGACAGGGCCAAAAACATTCAGTACTTC

D gene: TRBD1
J gene: TRBJ1-2
V gene: TRBV3-1/TRBV3-2
CDR3 protein: CASSPGQVRGYTF
CDR3 DNA: TGTGCCAGCAGCCCGGGACAGGTTCGTGGCTACACCTTC

D gene: NA
J gene: TRBJ1-1
V gene: TRBV9
CDR3 protein: CASSVGIQYGAEAFF
CDR3 DNA: TGTGCCAGCAGCGTAGGAATACAGTACGGGGCTGAAGCTTTCTTT

D gene: NA
J gene: TRBJ2-1
V gene: TRBV27
CDR3 protein: CASRRSVNEQFF
CDR3 DNA: TGTGCCAGCAGAAGGAGTGTAAATGAGCAGTTCTTC

D gene: TRBD1
J gene: TRBJ1-3
V gene: TRBV7-9
CDR3 protein: CASSPTDREHSGNTIYF
CDR3 DNA: TGTGCCAGCAGCCCGACGGACAGGGAACACTCTGGAAACACCATATATTTT

D gene: TRBD2
J gene: TRBJ2-1
V gene: TRBV5-4
CDR3 protein: CASSFSTGTSGRVEQFF
CDR3 DNA: TGTGCCAGCAGCTTCTCTACCGGGACTAGCGGGAGGGTTGAGCAGTTCTTC

D gene: NA
J gene: TRBJ1-2
V gene: TRBV12-3/TRBV12-4
CDR3 protein: CASSYTNYGYTF
CDR3 DNA: TGTGCCAGCAGCTACACTAACTATGGCTACACCTTC

D gene: NA
J gene: TRBJ1-1
V gene: TRBV30
CDR3 protein: CAWSVEMNTEAFF
CDR3 DNA: TGTGCCTGGAGTGTAGAAATGAACACTGAAGCTTTCTTT

D gene: NA
J gene: TRBJ2-7
V gene: TRBV27
CDR3 protein: CASSLGQIYEQYF
CDR3 DNA: TGTGCCAGCAGTTTAGGACAGATCTACGAGCAGTACTTC

D gene: NA
J gene: TRBJ2-5
V gene: TRBV6-5
CDR3 protein: CASRSLGWRETQYF
CDR3 DNA: TGTGCCAGCAGGTCACTAGGATGGAGGGAGACCCAGTACTTC

D gene: NA
J gene: TRBJ1-2
V gene: TRBV25-1
CDR3 protein: CASSDRVVGGYTF
CDR3 DNA: TGTGCCAGCAGTGACAGGGTGGTAGGTGGCTACACCTTC

D gene: NA
J gene: TRBJ2-7
V gene: TRBV19
CDR3 protein: CASSMGPRTAYEQYF
CDR3 DNA: TGTGCCAGTAGTATGGGCCCCCGGACAGCCTACGAGCAGTACTTC

D gene: NA
J gene: TRBJ2-5
V gene: TRBV7-2
CDR3 protein: CASSLSGLRALQETQYF
CDR3 DNA: TGTGCCAGCAGCTTATCGGGACTCCGGGCCTTACAAGAGACCCAGTACTTC

D gene: TRBD1
J gene: TRBJ1-5
V gene: TRBV9
CDR3 protein: CASNPDRGRTHCSNQPQHF
CDR3 DNA: TGTGCCAGCAACCCAGACAGGGGACGCACCCACTGCAGCAATCAGCCCCAGCATTTT